This passage covers 3 T cell receptor beta chains from one sample sequenced in a study of shared clonotypes between healthy human individuals. Clones were sequenced by immunoSEQ multiplex PCR, and TCRdb holds only the in-frame ones, with some missing. Of hundreds of thousands of clones in the sample, about 96% were seen once. CD45RO-negative, CCR7-positively selected cells formed the naive CD8 fraction, excluding terminally differentiated effector memory CD45RA+ cells. The specimen sequenced was naive CD8+ T cells sorted from blood. The receptors originated from a woman younger than 45 in good health.

V gene TRBV6-1 combines with J gene TRBJ1-4; tentatively, D is TRBD1 (5 bases). Trimming cost V 2 bases and J 3 bases, with 13 bases left between them. The CDR3 length is 16 residues. Germline CDR1 reads MNHNS; CDR2 reads SASEGT. CDR3 in DNA: TGTGCCAGCAGTGAACTGGTAGGGGCGGCTAATGAAAAACTGTTTTTT. Amino acids: CASSELVGAANEKLFF.

The chain joins TRBV6-1 to TRBJ2-5; D not resolved. The germline V gene encodes CDR1 MNHNS and CDR2 SASEGT. V was shortened by 9 bases and J by 1 base, with 12 bases between the two germline ends. This CDR3 has 13 residues. The CDR3 nucleotides are TGTGCCAGTACGCTTGGTTCCCAAGAGACCCAGTACTTC. Its protein is CASTLGSQETQYF.

To note about this clone: The sample has other DNA sequences that encode this CDR3 too. The rearrangement uses TRBV27 and TRBJ1-5; 7 nucleotides agree with TRBD1. J was trimmed by 0 bases and V by 5 bases; bases with no gene match: 4. The CDR3 consists of 15 residues. Germline V gene lookup returns CDR1 MNHEY and CDR2 SMNVEV (reference sequence). CDR3: CASSLTGNSNQPQHF. The CDR3 nucleotides are TGTGCCAGCAGTCTGACAGGGAATAGCAATCAGCCCCAGCATTTT.